This TCR beta chain emerged from a study of cytomegalovirus exposure and HLA in healthy donors. Study-wide context: Of roughly 360 genotyped donors, roughly 81% grouped in the Caucasian-associated ancestry cluster.

Points from the study as a whole: The study designated around 150 TCR beta chains cytomegalovirus-associated. Data from an earlier analysis indicated that most TCR beta V segments were productive either about 90% or about 30% of the time. Sequencing artifact likely explains a cluster of highly shared sequence variants.

The CDR3 spans 16 residues. The V gene lost 6 bases and the J gene lost 0 bases, with 15 bases spanning the gap. CDR1 is SEHNR and CDR2 is FQNEAQ in the germline V gene (reference sequence). Remarks on this clone: Its antigen is still unknown.

The primer mix had 60 Vbeta and 13 Jbeta primers. The method was immunoSEQ multiplex PCR; TCRdb's version includes in-frame clones alone and lacks a portion of them. Here the sample spans more than 110,000 clones, roughly four fifths being singletons. The source is a woman in her thirties or forties in good health and CMV-seronegative. The sequencing sample was made of PBMCs. The chain carries TRBV7-9 and TRBJ1-3; the D gene is possibly TRBD1 (5 bases). CDR3 amino acids: CASRERDSFSGNTIYF. DNA for the CDR3: TGTGCCAGCAGGGAACGGGACTCCTTCTCTGGAAACACCATATATTTT.